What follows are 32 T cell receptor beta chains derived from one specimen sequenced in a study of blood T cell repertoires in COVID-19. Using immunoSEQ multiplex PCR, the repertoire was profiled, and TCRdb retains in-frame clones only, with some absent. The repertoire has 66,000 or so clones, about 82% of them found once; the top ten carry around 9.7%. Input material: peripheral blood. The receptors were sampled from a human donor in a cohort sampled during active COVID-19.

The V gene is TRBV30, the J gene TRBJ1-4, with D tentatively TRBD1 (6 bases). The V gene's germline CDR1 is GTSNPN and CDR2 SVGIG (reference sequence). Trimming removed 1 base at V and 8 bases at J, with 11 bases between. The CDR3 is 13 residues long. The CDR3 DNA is TGTGCCTGGAGTGGAGGGGGGGAAGAAAAACTGTTTTTT. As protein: CAWSGGGEEKLFF.

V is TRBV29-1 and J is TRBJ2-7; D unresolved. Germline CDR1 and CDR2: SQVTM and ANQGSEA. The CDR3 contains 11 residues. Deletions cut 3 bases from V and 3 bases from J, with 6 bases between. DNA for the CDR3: TGCAGCGTTGAGTTGTACTACGAGCAGTACTTC. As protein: CSVELYYEQYF.

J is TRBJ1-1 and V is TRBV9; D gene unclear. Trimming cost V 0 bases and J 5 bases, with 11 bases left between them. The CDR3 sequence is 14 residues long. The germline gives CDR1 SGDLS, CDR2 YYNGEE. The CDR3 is CASSVAQAGTEAFF. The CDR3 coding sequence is TGTGCCAGCAGCGTAGCTCAGGCGGGGACTGAAGCTTTCTTT.

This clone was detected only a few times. The CDR3 loop is CATSSGTGGFGYTF. CDR3 in DNA: TGTGCCACCAGCTCCGGGACAGGGGGATTTGGCTACACCTTC. The chain links TRBV24-1 to TRBJ1-2, with 11 bases identical to TRBD1. Germline CDR1 is KGHDR and CDR2 is SFDVKD. Unmatched junction bases numbered 7, after V lost 7 bases and J lost 7 bases. CDR3 length equals 14 residues.

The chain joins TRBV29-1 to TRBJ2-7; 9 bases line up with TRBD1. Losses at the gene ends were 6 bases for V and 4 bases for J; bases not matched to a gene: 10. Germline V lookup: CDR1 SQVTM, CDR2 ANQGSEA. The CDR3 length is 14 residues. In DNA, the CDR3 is TGCAGCGTGTCCCCCGGGACAGGGCGGTACGAGCAGTACTTC. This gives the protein CSVSPGTGRYEQYF.

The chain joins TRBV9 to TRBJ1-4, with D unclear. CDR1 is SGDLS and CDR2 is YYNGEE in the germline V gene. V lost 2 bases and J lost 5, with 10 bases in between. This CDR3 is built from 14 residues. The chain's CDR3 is CASSVAEGNEKLFF. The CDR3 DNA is TGTGCCAGCAGCGTCGCCGAGGGAAATGAAAAACTGTTTTTT.

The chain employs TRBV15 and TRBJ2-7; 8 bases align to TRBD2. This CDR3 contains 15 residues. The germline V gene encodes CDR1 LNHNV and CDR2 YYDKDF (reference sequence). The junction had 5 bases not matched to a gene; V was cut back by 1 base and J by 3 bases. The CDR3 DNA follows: TGTGCCACCAGCAGAGCCGGGACTAGGGACTACGAGCAGTACTTC. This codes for CATSRAGTRDYEQYF.

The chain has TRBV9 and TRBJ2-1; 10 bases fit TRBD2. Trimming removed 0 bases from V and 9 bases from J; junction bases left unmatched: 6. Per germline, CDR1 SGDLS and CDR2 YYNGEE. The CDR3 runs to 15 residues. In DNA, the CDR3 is TGTGCCAGCAGCGTAGAAGCGGGAGGGCGCGGTGAGCAGTTCTTC. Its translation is CASSVEAGGRGEQFF.

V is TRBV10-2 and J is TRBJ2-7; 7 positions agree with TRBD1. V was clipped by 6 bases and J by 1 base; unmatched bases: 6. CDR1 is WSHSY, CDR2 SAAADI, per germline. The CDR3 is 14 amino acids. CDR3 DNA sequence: TGCGCCAGCAGCTCCGGGACAGCATCCTACGAGCAGTACTTC. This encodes CASSSGTASYEQYF.

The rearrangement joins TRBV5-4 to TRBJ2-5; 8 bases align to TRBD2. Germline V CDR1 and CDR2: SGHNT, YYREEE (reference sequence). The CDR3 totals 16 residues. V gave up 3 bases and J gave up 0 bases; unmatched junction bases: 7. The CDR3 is CASSSKRERYQETQYF. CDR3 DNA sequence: TGTGCCAGCAGCTCAAAGCGGGAGAGGTACCAAGAGACCCAGTACTTC.

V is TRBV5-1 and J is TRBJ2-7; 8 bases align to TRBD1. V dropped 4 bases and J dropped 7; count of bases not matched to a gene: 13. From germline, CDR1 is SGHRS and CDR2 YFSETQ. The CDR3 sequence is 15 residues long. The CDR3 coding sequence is TGCGCCAGCAGCGACACCGGGACAGGAGGCTTGGAGCAGTACTTC. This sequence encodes CASSDTGTGGLEQYF. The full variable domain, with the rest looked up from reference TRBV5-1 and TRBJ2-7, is KAGVTQTPRYLIKTRGQQVTLSCSPISGHRSVSWYQQTPGQGLQFLFEYFSETQRNKGNFPGRFSGRQFSNSRSEMNVSTLELGDSALYLCASSDTGTGGLEQYFGPGTRLTVT.

CDR3 protein: CASSYLESWYF. The CDR3 DNA reads as TGTGCCAGCAGTTACTTGGAGTCTTGGTACTTC. The chain uses TRBV6-5 and TRBJ2-7, with D unclear. The V gene's germline CDR1 is MNHEY and CDR2 SVGAGI. The CDR3 totals 11 residues. With 1 base removed from V and 12 bases from J, the gap between germline ends came to 10 bases.

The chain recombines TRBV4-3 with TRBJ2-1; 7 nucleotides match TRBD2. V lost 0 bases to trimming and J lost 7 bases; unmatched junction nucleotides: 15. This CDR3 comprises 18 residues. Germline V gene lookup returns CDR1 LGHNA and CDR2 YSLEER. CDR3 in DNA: TGCGCCAGCAGCCAAGATTATCCCTTGGCGGGAGCATTAAATGAGCAGTTCTTC. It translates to CASSQDYPLAGALNEQFF.

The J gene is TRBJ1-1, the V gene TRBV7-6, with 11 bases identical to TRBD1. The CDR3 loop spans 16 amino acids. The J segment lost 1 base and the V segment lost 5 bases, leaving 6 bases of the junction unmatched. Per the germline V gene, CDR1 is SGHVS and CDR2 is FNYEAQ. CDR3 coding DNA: TGTGCCAGCAGCCCACGGACAGGGGGCTGGAACACTGAAGCTTTCTTT. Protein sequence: CASSPRTGGWNTEAFF. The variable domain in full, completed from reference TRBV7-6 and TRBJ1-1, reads GAGVSQSPRYKVTKRGQDVALRCDPISGHVSLYWYRQALGQGPEFLTYFNYEAQQDKSGLPNDRFSAERPEGSISTLTIQRTEQRDSAMYRCASSPRTGGWNTEAFFGQGTRLTVV.

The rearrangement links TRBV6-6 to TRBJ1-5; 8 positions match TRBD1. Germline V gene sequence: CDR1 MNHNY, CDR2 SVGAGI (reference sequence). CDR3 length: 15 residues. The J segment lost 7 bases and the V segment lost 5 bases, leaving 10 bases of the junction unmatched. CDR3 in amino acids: CASSGQGTRQQPQHF. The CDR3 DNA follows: TGTGCCAGCAGTGGACAGGGTACGAGGCAACAGCCCCAGCATTTT.

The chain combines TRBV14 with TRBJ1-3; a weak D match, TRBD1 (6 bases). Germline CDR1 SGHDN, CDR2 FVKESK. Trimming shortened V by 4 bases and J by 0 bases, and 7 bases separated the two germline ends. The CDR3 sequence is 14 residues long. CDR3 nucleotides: TGTGCCAGCAGCCCCAGGGGCTCTGGAAACACCATATATTTT. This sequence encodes CASSPRGSGNTIYF.

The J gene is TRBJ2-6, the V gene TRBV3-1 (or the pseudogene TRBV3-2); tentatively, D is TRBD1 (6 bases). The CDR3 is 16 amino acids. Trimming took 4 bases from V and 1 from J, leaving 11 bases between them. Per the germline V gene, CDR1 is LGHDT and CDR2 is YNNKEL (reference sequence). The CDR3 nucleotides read TGTGCCAGCAGCCGCCAGACAGGTTCTGGGGCCAACGTCCTGACTTTC. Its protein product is CASSRQTGSGANVLTF.

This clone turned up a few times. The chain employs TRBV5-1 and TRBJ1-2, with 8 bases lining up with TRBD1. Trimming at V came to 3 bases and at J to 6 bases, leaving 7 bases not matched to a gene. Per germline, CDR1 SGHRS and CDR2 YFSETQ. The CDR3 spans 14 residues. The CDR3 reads CASSSGTGVDGYTF. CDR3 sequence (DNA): TGCGCCAGCAGCTCCGGGACAGGTGTGGATGGCTACACCTTC.

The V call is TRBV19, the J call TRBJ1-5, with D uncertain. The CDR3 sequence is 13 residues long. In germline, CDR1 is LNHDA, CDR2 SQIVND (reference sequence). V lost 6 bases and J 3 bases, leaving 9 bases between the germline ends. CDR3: CASRPVDNQPQHF. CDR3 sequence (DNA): TGTGCCAGTAGACCCGTAGACAATCAGCCCCAGCATTTT. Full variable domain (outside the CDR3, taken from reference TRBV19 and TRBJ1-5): DGGITQSPKYLFRKEGQNVTLSCEQNLNHDAMYWYRQDPGQGLRLIYYSQIVNDFQKGDIAEGYSVSREKKESFPLTVTSAQKNPTAFYLCASRPVDNQPQHFGDGTRLSIL.

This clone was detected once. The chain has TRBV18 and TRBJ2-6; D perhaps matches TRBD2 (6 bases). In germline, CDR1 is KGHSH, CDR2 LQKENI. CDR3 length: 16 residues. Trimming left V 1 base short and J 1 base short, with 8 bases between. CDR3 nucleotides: TGTGCCAGCTCACCACTGAGCGGGTCTGGGGCCAACGTCCTGACTTTC. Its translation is CASSPLSGSGANVLTF.

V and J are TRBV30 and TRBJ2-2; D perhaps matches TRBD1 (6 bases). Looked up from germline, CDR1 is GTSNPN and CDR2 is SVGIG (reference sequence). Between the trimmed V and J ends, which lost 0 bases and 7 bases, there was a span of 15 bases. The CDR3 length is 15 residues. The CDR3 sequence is CAWSVTHRVVGELFF. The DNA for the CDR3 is TGTGCCTGGAGTGTAACTCACAGGGTGGTCGGGGAGCTGTTTTTT.

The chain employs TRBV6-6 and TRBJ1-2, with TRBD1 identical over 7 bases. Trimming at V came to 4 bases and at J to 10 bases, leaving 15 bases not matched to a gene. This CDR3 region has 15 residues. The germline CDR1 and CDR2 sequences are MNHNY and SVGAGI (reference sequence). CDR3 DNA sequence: TGTGCCAGCAGTTCTGAAGACAGGGTGGTTGGAGACTACACCTTC. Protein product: CASSSEDRVVGDYTF.

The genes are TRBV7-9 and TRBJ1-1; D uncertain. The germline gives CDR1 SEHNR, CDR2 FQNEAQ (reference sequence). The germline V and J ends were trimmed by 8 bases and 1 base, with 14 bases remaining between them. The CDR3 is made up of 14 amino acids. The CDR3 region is CASATPLGNTEAFF. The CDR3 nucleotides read TGTGCCAGCGCAACCCCTCTCGGGAACACTGAAGCTTTCTTT.

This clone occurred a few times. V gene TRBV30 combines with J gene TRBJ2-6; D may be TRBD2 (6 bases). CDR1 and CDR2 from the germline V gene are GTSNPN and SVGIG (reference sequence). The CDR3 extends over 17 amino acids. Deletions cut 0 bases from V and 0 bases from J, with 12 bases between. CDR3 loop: CAWSVRAGSSGANVLTF. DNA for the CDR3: TGTGCCTGGAGTGTAAGGGCGGGGAGCTCTGGGGCCAACGTCCTGACTTTC.

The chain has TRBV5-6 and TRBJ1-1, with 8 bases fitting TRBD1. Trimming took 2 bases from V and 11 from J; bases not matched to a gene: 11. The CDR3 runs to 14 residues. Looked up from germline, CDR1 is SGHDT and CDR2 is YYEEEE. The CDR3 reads CASSFPGQAVGAFF. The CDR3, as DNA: TGTGCCAGCAGCTTCCCGGGACAGGCGGTTGGGGCTTTCTTT.

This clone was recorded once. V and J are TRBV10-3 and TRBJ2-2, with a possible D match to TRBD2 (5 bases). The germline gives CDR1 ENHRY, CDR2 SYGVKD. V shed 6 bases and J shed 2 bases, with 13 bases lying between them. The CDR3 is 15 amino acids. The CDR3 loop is CAISGDLVNTGELFF. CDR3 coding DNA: TGTGCCATCAGCGGGGATTTGGTCAACACCGGGGAGCTGTTTTTT.

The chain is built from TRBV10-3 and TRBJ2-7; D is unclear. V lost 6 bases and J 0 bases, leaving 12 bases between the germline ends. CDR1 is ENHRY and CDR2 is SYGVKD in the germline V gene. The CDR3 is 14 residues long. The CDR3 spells CAISSAALSYEQYF. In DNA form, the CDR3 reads TGTGCCATCAGCAGCGCAGCCCTCTCCTACGAGCAGTACTTC.

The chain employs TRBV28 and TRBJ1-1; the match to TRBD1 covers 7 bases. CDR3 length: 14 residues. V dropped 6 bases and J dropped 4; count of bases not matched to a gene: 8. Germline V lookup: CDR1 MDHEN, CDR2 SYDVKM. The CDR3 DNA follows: TGTGCCAGCAGCAAAACAGGGGTGGTCACTGAAGCTTTCTTT. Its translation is CASSKTGVVTEAFF.

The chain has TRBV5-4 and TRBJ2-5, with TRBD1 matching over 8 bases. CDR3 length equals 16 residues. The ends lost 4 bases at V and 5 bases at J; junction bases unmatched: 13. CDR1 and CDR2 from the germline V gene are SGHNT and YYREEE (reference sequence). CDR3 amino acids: CASSAPGTGNAETQYF. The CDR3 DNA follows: TGTGCCAGCAGCGCCCCAGGGACAGGAAACGCGGAGACCCAGTACTTC.

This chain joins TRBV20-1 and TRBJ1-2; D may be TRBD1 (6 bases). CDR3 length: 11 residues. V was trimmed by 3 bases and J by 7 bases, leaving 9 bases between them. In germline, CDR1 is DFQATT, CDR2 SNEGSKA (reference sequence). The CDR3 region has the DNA TGCAGTGCTAGGACAGGCGCTGGCTACACCTTC. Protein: CSARTGAGYTF.

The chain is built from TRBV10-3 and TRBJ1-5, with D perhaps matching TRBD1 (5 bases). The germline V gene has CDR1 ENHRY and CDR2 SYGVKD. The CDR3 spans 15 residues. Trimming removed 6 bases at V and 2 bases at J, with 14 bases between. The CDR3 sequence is CAIRAGPAGNQPQHF. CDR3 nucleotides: TGTGCCATCAGGGCGGGGCCCGCCGGCAATCAGCCCCAGCATTTT.

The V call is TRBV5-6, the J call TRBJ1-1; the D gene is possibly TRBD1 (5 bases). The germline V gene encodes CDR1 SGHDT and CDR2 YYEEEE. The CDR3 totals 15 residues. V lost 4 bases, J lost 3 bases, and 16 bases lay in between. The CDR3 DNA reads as TGTGCCAGCAGCGTAACCAGGGAGGTTTACACTGAAGCTTTCTTT. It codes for CASSVTREVYTEAFF.